Given below is one TCR beta chain in context. As processed by the authors: Amplifying reference gene primers gave estimates of nucleated cell counts. Profiling relied on immunoSEQ multiplex PCR, and the TCRdb table lists in-frame clones only, not all of them. V and J calls and clone size are given by that table; D and trimming were obtained from the DNA. The table has about 290,000 clones, over 80% seen once. These data come from a study of blood T cell repertoires in COVID-19. The overall study: Both acute and convalescent COVID-19 samples were obtained from the United States, Italy and Spain. The cDNA or gDNA used as material had been derived from T cells, B-cell-depleted T cells, or PBMCs.

The sequenced sample was peripheral blood. This receptor was obtained from a woman aged 45-59 years with active or convalescent COVID-19.

The CDR3 region has the DNA TGTGCCAGCAGAGACAGGGGGCGAGGGGAGACCCAGTACTTC. Its translation: CASRDRGRGETQYF. V and J are TRBV6-5 and TRBJ2-5; 10 positions match TRBD1. The V gene end was trimmed by 6 bases and the J gene end by 5 bases; junction bases not matched to a gene: 6. The germline CDR1 and CDR2 sequences are MNHEY and SVGAGI. This CDR3 comprises 14 residues.